This TCR beta chain stems from a study of siplizumab effects on memory and regulatory T cells (dated by TCRdb to the late 2010s). Describing the broader study: The study looked at the effect of siplizumab, an anti-CD2 antibody, on alloreactive T-cell subsets in allogeneic mixed lymphocyte reactions made from human PBMCs. Beyond this particular receptor, the publication reports: Compared with memory T cells, unstimulated naive T cells appeared more diverse, and naive cells seemed to make a substantial contribution to the alloresponse. Siplizumab significantly reduced the cumulative frequency of alloreactive sequences traceable to unstimulated CD4+ memory T cells. In reactions with siplizumab, an average of approximately 69% of mappable alloreactive CD4+ clones were Treg-derived, compared with roughly 26% in control reactions. A naive or memory phenotype could not be assigned to roughly 80-97% of proliferating CD4+ or CD8+ clones. Sequences below about 10^-5 frequency were poorly captured, so only a minor fraction of alloreactive clones could be mapped to unstimulated subsets. No functional confirmation was obtained for the suppressive function of proliferating Tregs from siplizumab cultures.

Library method: the immunoSEQ multiplex PCR assay. Each sample had some 9.7 x 10^4 TCR templates assayed by the deep sequencing platform. Genomic DNA extracted from sorted T cells was the material used for TCRbeta CDR3 sequencing. In the original analysis: The R programming language was used for the clonal analysis of the TCRbeta CDR3 data. Unstimulated samples were compared with post-reaction CFSE-low samples to define alloreactive CD4+ and CD8+ clones. Alloreactive CD4+ clones were assigned to regulatory or non-regulatory origin by matching sequences to sorted unstimulated Treg and non-Treg repertoires. TCRdb's version of the immuneACCESS table is confined to in-frame rearrangements and falls short of the full clone set. An unresolved V gene accounts for under half of the shortfall where checked; the remainder is of unknown origin. Clone size and the V and J calls come from that table; the DNA yielded D and trimming. The sample records just under 85,000 clones, roughly 89% of which are singletons. The ten largest clones represent 1.5% to 1.7% of the sample.

This clone was recorded a few times. Its cognate antigen has yet to be identified. No much larger clone exists at a distance of one base, and base qualities are not known. The junction carries 11 bases between V and J, which are trimmed by 4 bases and 8 bases respectively. The CDR3 runs 12 residues from the cysteine to the phenylalanine. Only the CDR3 DNA stays, 36 bases, in frame from base 1. Reading the germline V gene gives CDR1 MDHEN and CDR2 SYDVKM. Sorted unstimulated T cells and proliferating T cells recovered from mixed lymphocyte reactions underwent TCRbeta CDR3 sequencing. Fresh whole blood from over eight HLA-typed healthy donors served as the source for isolating PBMCs. To map where alloreactive clones came from, CD4+ regulatory T cells in the unstimulated state were FACS-sorted.

The chain is assembled from TRBV28 and TRBJ1-2, and possibly TRBD1, on 6 matching bases. The source material was Tregs sorted from blood. This receptor was identified in a human donor in good health. DNA sequence: TGTGCCAGCAGTTCACAGGGTGAAGGCTACACCTTC. This codes for CASSSQGEGYTF.